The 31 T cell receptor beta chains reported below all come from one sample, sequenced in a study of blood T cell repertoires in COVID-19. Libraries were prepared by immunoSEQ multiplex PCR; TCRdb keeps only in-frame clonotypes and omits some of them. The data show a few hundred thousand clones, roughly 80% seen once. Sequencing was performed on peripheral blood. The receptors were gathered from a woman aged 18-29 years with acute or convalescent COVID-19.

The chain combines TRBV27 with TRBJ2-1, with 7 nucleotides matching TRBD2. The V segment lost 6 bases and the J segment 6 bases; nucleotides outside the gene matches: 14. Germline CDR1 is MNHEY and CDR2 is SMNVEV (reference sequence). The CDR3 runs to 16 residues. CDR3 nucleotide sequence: TGTGCCAGCAGAGTTGGGGCGGGAGTGGTCTTCAATGAGCAGTTCTTC. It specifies CASRVGAGVVFNEQFF.

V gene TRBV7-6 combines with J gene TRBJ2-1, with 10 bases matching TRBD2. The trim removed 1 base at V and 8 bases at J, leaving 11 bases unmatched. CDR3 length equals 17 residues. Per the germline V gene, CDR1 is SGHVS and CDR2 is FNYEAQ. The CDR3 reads CASSLDEAGGPVDEQFF. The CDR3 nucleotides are TGTGCCAGCAGCTTAGACGAAGCGGGAGGGCCGGTAGATGAGCAGTTCTTC.

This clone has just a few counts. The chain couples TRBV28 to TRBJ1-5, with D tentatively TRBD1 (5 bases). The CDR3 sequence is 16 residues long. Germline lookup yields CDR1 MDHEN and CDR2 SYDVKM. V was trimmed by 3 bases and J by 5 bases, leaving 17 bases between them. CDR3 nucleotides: TGTGCCAGCAGTTTCCCCCTTTCGACAGTTCATCAGCCCCAGCATTTT. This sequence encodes CASSFPLSTVHQPQHF.

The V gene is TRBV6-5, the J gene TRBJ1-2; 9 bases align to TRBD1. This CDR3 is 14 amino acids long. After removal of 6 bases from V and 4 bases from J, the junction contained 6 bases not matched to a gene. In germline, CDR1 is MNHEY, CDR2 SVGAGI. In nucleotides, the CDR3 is TGTGCCAGCAGGGGACAGGGACCTGGCTATGGCTACACCTTC. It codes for CASRGQGPGYGYTF.

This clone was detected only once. This chain's CDR3 is CASSEAGVPGLAGLAETQYF. DNA for the CDR3: TGTGCCAGCAGTGAAGCGGGGGTACCGGGACTAGCGGGGTTGGCCGAGACCCAGTACTTC. The V gene is TRBV2, the J gene TRBJ2-5, with TRBD2 matching over 13 bases. This CDR3 contains 20 residues. Germline V gene data show CDR1 as SNHLY and CDR2 as FYNNEI. Trimming took 0 bases from V and 5 from J; bases not matched to a gene: 15.

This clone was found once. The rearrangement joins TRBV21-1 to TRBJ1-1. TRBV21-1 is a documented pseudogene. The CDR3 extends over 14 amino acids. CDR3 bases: TGTGCCAGCAGCAAAGGCCAGGAGCGGACTGAAGCTTTCTTT. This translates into CASSKGQERTEAFF.

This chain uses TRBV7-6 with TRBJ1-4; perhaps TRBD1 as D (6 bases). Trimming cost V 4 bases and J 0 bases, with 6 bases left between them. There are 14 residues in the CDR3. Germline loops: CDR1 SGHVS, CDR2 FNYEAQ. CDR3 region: CASSSGATNEKLFF. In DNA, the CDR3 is TGTGCCAGCAGCTCAGGGGCAACTAATGAAAAACTGTTTTTT.

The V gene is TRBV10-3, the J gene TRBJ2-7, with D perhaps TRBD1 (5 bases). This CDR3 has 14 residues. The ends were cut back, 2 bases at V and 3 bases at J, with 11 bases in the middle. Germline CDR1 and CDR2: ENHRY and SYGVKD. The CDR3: CAISEAETDYEQYF. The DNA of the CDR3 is TGTGCCATCAGTGAGGCCGAGACAGACTACGAGCAGTACTTC.

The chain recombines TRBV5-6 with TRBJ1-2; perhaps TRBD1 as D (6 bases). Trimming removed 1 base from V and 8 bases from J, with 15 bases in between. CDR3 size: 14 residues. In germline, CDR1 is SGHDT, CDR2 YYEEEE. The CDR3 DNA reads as TGTGCCAGCAGCTTGACAGGGTCGTTGGACGGCTACACCTTC. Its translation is CASSLTGSLDGYTF.

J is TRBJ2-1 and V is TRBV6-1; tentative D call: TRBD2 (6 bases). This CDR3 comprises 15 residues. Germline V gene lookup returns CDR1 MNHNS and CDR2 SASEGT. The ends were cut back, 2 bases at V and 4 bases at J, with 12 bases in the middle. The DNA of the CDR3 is TGTGCCAGCAGTGAACAAACGGGAGAGTACAATGAGCAGTTCTTC. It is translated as CASSEQTGEYNEQFF.

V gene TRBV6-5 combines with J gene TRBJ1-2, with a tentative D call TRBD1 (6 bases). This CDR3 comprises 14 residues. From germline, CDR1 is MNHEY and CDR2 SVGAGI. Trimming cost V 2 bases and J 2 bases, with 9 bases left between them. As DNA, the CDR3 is TGTGCCAGCAGTTACGGACAGAGAAACTATGGCTACACCTTC. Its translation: CASSYGQRNYGYTF.

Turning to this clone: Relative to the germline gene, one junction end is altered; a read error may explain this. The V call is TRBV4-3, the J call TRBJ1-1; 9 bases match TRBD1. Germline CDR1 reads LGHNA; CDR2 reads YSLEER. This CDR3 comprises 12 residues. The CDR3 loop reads CASSRPGTGTRF. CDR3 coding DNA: TGCGCCAGCAGCAGACCCGGGACAGGGACTCGATTT.

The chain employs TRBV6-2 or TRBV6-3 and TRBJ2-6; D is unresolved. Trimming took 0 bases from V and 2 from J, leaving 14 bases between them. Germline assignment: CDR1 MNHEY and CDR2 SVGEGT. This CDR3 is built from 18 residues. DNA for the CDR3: TGTGCCAGCAGTTACTCGTTCGAGCGAATACCTGGGGCCAACGTCCTGACTTTC. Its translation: CASSYSFERIPGANVLTF.

The chain's CDR3 is CASSSPTSGLTDTQYF. DNA for the CDR3: TGTGCCAGCAGCTCCCCGACTAGCGGGTTGACAGATACGCAGTATTTT. The gene calls are TRBV7-9 and TRBJ2-3, with 10 nucleotides matching TRBD2. From germline, CDR1 is SEHNR and CDR2 FQNEAQ (reference sequence). The CDR3 contains 16 residues. V lost 4 bases to trimming and J lost 3 bases; unmatched junction nucleotides: 7.

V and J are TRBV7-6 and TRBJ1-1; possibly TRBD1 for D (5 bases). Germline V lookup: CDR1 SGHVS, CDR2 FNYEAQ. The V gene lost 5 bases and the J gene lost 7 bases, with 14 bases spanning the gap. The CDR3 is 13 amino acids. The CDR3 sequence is CASSRGDGNEAFF. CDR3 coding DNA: TGTGCCAGCAGCCGCGGGGACGGTAATGAAGCTTTCTTT. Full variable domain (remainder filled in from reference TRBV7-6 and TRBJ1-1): GAGVSQSPRYKVTKRGQDVALRCDPISGHVSLYWYRQALGQGPEFLTYFNYEAQQDKSGLPNDRFSAERPEGSISTLTIQRTEQRDSAMYRCASSRGDGNEAFFGQGTRLTVV.

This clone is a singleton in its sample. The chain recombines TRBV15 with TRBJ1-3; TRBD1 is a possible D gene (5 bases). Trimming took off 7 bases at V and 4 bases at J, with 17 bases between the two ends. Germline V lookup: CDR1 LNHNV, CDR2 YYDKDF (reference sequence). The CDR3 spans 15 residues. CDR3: CATNKGKLGGNTIYF. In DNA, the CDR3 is TGTGCCACCAATAAGGGGAAGCTAGGGGGAAACACCATATATTTT.

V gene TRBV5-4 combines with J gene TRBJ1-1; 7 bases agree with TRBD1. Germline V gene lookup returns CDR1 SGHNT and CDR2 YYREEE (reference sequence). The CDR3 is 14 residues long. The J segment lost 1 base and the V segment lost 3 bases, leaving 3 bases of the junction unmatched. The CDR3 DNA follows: TGTGCCAGCAGCTCAGGGGGACAGAACACTGAAGCTTTCTTT. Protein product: CASSSGGQNTEAFF. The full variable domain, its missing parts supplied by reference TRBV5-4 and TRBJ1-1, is ETGVTQSPTHLIKTRGQQVTLRCSSQSGHNTVSWYQQALGQGPQFIFQYYREEENGRGNFPPRFSGLQFPNYSSELNVNALELDDSALYLCASSSGGQNTEAFFGQGTRLTVV.

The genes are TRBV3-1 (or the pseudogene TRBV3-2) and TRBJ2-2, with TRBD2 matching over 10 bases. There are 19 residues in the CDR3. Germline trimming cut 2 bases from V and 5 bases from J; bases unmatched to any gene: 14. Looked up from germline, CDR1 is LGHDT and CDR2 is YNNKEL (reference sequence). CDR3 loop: CASSQTPLAGEVWTGELFF. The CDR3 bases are TGTGCCAGCAGCCAAACCCCCCTAGCGGGAGAGGTTTGGACCGGGGAGCTGTTTTTT.

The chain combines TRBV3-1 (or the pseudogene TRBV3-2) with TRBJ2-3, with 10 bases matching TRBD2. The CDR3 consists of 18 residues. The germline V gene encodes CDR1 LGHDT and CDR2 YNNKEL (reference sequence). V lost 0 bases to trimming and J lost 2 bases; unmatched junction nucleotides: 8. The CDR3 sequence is CASSQDLWTSGVTDTQYF. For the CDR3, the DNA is TGTGCCAGCAGCCAAGATCTGTGGACTAGCGGAGTCACAGATACGCAGTATTTT.

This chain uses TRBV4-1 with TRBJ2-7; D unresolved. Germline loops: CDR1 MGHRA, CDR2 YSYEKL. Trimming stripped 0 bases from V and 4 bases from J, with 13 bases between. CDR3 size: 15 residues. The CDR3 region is CASSQEPGFLYEQYF. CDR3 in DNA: TGCGCCAGCAGCCAAGAACCCGGTTTCCTATACGAGCAGTACTTC.

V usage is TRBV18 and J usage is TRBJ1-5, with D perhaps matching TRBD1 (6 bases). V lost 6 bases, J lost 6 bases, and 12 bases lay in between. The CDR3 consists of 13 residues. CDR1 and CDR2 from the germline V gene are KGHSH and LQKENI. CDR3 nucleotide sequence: TGTGCCAGCTCGCTACAGGGCAGTCAGCCCCAGCATTTT. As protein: CASSLQGSQPQHF.

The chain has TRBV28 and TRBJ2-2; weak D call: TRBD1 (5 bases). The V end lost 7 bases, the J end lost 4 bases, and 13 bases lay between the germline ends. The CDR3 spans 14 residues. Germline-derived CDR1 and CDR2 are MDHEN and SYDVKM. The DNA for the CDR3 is TGTGCCAGCACTACAGGACCGAGCACCGGGGAGCTGTTTTTT. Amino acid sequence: CASTTGPSTGELFF.

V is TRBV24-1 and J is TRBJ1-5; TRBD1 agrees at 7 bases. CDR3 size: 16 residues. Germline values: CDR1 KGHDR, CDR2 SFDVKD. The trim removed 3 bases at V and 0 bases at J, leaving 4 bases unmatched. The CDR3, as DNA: TGTGCCACCAGTGATCCCAACAGGGGTAGCAATCAGCCCCAGCATTTT. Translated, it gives CATSDPNRGSNQPQHF.

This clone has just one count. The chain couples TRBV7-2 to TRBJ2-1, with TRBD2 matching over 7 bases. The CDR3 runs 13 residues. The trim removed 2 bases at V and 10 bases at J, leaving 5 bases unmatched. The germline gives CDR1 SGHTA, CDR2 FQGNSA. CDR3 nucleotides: TGTGCCAGCAGCTTACGGGCGGGAGACGAGCAGTTCTTC. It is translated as CASSLRAGDEQFF.

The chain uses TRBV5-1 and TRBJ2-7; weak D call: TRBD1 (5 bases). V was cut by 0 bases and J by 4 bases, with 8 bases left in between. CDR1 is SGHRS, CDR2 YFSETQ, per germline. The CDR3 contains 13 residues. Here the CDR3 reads CASSLGAGYEQYF. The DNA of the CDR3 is TGCGCCAGCAGCTTGGGGGCAGGGTACGAGCAGTACTTC.

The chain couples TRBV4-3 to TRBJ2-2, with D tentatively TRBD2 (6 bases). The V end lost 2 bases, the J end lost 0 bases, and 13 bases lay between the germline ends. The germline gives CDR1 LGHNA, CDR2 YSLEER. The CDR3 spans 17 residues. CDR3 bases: TGCGCCAGCAGCCAATTTGCGGGCGGGACGAACACCGGGGAGCTGTTTTTT. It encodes CASSQFAGGTNTGELFF.

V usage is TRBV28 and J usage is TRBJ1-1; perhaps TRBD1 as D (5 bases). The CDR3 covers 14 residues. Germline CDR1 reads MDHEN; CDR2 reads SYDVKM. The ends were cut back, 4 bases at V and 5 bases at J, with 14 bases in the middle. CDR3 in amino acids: CASSSGGLWTEAFF. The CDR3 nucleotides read TGTGCCAGCAGTTCCGGGGGGTTATGGACTGAAGCTTTCTTT.

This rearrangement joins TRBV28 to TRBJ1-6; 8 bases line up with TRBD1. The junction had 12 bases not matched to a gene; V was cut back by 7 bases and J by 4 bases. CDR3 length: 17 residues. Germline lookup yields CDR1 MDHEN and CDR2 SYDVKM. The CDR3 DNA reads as TGTGCCAGCAATCGACCGGGACAGGAGACTTATAATTCACCCCTCCACTTT. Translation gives CASNRPGQETYNSPLHF.

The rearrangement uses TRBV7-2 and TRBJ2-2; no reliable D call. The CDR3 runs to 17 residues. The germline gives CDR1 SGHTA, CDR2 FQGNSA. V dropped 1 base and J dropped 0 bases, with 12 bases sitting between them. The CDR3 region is CASSLDYGGPNTGELFF. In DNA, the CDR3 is TGTGCCAGCAGCTTAGATTATGGCGGCCCGAACACCGGGGAGCTGTTTTTT.

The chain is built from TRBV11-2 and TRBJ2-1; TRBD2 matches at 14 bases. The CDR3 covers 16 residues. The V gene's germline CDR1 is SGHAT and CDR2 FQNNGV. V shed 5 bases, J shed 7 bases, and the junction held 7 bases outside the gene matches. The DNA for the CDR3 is TGTGCCAGCAGCCCGCCCGGGACTAGCGGGAGAAATGAGCAGTTCTTC. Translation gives CASSPPGTSGRNEQFF.

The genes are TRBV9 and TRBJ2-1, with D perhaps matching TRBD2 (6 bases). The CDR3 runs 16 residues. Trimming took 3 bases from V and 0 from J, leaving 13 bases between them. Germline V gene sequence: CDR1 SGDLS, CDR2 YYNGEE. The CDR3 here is CASSGGGSGSYNEQFF. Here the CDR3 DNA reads TGTGCCAGCAGCGGTGGGGGTAGCGGCTCCTACAATGAGCAGTTCTTC. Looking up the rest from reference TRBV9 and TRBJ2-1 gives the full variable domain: DSGVTQTPKHLITATGQRVTLRCSPRSGDLSVYWYQQSLDQGLQFLIQYYNGEERAKGNILERFSAQQFPDLHSELNLSSLELGDSALYFCASSGGGSGSYNEQFFGPGTRLTVL.